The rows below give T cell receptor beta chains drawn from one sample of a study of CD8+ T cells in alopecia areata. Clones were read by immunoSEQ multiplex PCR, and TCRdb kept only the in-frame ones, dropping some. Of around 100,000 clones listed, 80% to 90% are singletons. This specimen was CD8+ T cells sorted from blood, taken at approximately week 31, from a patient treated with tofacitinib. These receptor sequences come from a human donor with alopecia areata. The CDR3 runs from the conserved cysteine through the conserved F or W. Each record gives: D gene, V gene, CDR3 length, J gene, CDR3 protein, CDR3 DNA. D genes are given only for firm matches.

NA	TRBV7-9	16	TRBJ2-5	CASSPPRGAAQETQYF	TGTGCCAGCAGCCCCCCCCGGGGGGCTGCCCAAGAGACCCAGTACTTC
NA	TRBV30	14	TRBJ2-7	CAWSRGDRTYEQYF	TGTGCCTGGAGTCGGGGAGATAGGACGTACGAGCAGTACTTC
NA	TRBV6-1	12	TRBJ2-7	CASSDVGPEEYF	TGTGCCAGCAGTGATGTAGGACCGGAGGAGTACTTC
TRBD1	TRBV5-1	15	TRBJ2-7	CASSLGQGSSYEQYF	TGCGCCAGCAGCTTGGGACAGGGGAGCTCCTACGAGCAGTACTTC
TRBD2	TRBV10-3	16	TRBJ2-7	CAISEPLTSGNYEQYF	TGTGCCATCAGTGAACCACTGACTAGCGGGAATTACGAGCAGTACTTC
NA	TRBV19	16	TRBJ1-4	CASRRREGTSDEKLFF	TGTGCCAGTAGGCGACGGGAGGGGACGAGCGATGAAAAACTGTTTTTT
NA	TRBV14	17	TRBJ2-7	CASSQDFETAPVGEQYF	TGTGCCAGCAGCCAAGATTTCGAGACAGCCCCGGTCGGAGAGCAGTACTTC
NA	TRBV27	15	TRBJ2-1	CASSGPGQQYNEQFF	TGTGCCAGCAGTGGACCAGGACAGCAATACAATGAGCAGTTCTTC
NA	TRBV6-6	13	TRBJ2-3	CASSSLLTDTQYF	TGTGCCAGCAGTTCACTCCTCACAGATACGCAGTATTTT
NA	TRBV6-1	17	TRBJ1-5	CASSEYALVYSNQPQHF	TGTGCCAGCAGTGAATATGCACTTGTATATAGCAATCAGCCCCAGCATTTT
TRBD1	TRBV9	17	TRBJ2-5	CASSGGPETGVQETQYF	TGTGCCAGCAGCGGCGGGCCAGAGACAGGGGTTCAAGAGACCCAGTACTTC
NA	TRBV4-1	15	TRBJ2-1	CASSTRDGTYNEQFF	TGCGCCAGCAGCACCCGGGACGGAACTTACAATGAGCAGTTCTTC
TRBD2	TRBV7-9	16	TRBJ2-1	CASSPLAGEGFYEQFF	TGTGCCAGCAGCCCACTAGCGGGAGAAGGTTTCTATGAGCAGTTCTTC
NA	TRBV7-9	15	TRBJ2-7	CASSPYRDISYEQYF	TGTGCCAGCAGCCCCTACCGGGACATCTCCTACGAGCAGTACTTC
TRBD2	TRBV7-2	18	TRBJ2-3	CASRPSAWRGGSTDTQYF	TGTGCCAGCAGACCCAGCGCTTGGCGGGGGGGAAGCACAGATACGCAGTATTTT
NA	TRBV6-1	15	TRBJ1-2	CASSEGPIPNYGYTF	TGTGCCAGCAGTGAAGGACCTATTCCTAACTATGGCTACACCTTC
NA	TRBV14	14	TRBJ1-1	CASSQEGRATEAFF	TGTGCCAGCAGCCAAGAGGGCAGGGCCACTGAAGCTTTCTTT
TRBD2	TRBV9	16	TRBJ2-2	CASSERGLAGDGELFF	TGTGCCAGCAGCGAACGAGGACTAGCGGGGGACGGGGAGCTGTTTTTT
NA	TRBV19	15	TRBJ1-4	CASSTPGQKNEKLFF	TGTGCCAGTAGCACCCCAGGACAGAAGAATGAAAAACTGTTTTTT
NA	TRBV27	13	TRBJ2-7	CASSLGTPYEQYF	TGTGCCAGCAGTTTAGGGACCCCCTACGAGCAGTACTTC
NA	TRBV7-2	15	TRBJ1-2	CASSLAKTPNYGYTF	TGTGCCAGCAGCTTAGCAAAGACTCCTAACTATGGCTACACCTTC
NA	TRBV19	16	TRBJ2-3	CASSIDLAPRTDTQYF	TGTGCCAGTAGTATAGATCTTGCTCCACGCACAGATACGCAGTATTTT
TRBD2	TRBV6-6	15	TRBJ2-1	CASSYLRGGNDEQFF	TGTGCCAGCAGTTACCTGCGGGGGGGGAACGATGAGCAGTTCTTC
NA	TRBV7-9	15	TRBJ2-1	CASSMSRDNYNEQFF	TGTGCCAGCAGTATGTCGCGGGACAACTACAATGAGCAGTTCTTC